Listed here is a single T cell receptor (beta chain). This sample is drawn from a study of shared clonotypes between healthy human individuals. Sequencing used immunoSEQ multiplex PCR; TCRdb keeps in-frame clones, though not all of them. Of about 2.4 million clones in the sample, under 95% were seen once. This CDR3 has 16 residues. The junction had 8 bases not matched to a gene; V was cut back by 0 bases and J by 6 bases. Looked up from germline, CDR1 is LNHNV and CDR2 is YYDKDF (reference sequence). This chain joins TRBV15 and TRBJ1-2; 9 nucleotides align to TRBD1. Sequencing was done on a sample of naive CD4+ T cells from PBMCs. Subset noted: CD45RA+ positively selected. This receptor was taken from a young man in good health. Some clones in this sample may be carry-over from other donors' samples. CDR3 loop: CATSRDEDRGWNGYTF. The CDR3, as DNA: TGTGCCACCAGCAGAGACGAGGACAGGGGATGGAATGGCTACACCTTC.